Described below is a single T cell receptor beta chain sequence and its context. The antigen remains undetermined. These data originate in a study of cytomegalovirus exposure and HLA in healthy donors. Overall study findings and caveats: Most TCR beta V segments were productive about 87% or about 30% of the time in an earlier analysis. Cytomegalovirus-associated status was assigned to approximately 160 TCR beta chains.

60 Vbeta and 13 Jbeta primers were used in PCR. TCRdb's table, derived via immunoSEQ multiplex PCR, lists solely in-frame clones and lacks some. Of fewer than 150,000 clones in the sample, approximately 80% were seen once. The TCR comes from a man aged 40-49 years in good health and CMV-seropositive. The sample consisted of PBMCs.

The CDR3 DNA sequence: TGTGCCAGCAGCCAGGGGACCAGCGGGGGCCAAGAGACCCAGTACTTC. Translated, it gives CASSQGTSGGQETQYF. The chain has TRBV14 and TRBJ2-5; 8 nucleotides line up with TRBD2. The germline V gene has CDR1 SGHDN and CDR2 FVKESK. This CDR3 contains 16 residues. The V gene end was trimmed by 3 bases and the J gene end by 1 base; junction bases not matched to a gene: 7.